The TCR beta chain described here comes from a study of vaccination effects on CD4 cells after COVID-19. General observations from the study: Pronounced clonal contraction occurred in clones induced by infection and by vaccine late after vaccination.

The table came from immunoSEQ multiplex PCR; TCRdb's copy has only in-frame clones and leaves some out. Here the sample spans 8,500 to 13,000 clones, about three quarters being singletons. Sequencing followed a ViraFEST assay step that expanded antigen-specific CD4+ T cells with viral peptide pools. Subsequent to a culture period of about nine days, CD4+ T cells were isolated. For this clone: Its antigen remains unidentified.

The J segment lost 8 bases and the V segment lost 1 base, leaving 9 bases of the junction unmatched. The CDR3 is made up of 15 amino acids. Germline lookup yields CDR1 SGHRS and CDR2 YFSETQ. The chain is built from TRBV5-1 and TRBJ1-5, with 7 bases matching TRBD1. The sequence derives from a human donor who received a COVID-19 vaccine. Sequencing was performed on CD4+ T cells from PBMCs cultured with HCoV-229E spike peptides, taken before COVID-19 vaccination. The CDR3 spells CASSLLGTDGEPQHF. The CDR3 region has the DNA TGCGCCAGCAGCTTGCTCGGGACAGATGGCGAGCCCCAGCATTTT.